One sample yielded the 2 T cell receptor beta chains listed below, sequenced in a study of cytomegalovirus exposure and HLA in healthy donors. 60 Vbeta and 13 Jbeta primers were used in PCR. The protocol was immunoSEQ multiplex PCR, while the TCRdb copy is restricted to in-frame clones and leaves out a portion. The sample has hundreds of thousands of clones; just over 75% are singletons. Source material: PBMCs. These receptors all stem from a woman aged 55-75 years in good health and CMV-seropositive.

This clone was counted a single time. The CDR3 DNA reads TGTGCCAGTAGTATTGGAGACAGGGCCCTTTTTGGCTACACCTTC. It yields the protein CASSIGDRALFGYTF. The chain recombines TRBV19 with TRBJ1-2; 7 positions agree with TRBD1. V shed 3 bases and J 7 bases; nucleotides not matched to a gene: 11. The CDR3 loop spans 15 amino acids. The germline CDR1 and CDR2 sequences are LNHDA and SQIVND (reference sequence).

This clone was detected a few times. The chain has TRBV5-1 and TRBJ2-1; 8 nucleotides align to TRBD2. CDR1 SGHRS and CDR2 YFSETQ come from the germline V gene. Germline trimming cut 9 bases from V and 1 base from J; bases unmatched to any gene: 9. The length of the CDR3 is 15 residues. The DNA of the CDR3 is TGCGCCACCACGGGGGGGGATTCTTCCTACAATGAGCAGTTCTTC. Translated: CATTGGDSSYNEQFF.